Detailed here is one T cell receptor (beta chain). The antigen remains undetermined. This sample was included in a study of shared clonotypes between healthy human individuals. Study-wide context: Sampling drew on donors who were a couple of women and a few men aged 18 to 49. Study outcomes and limitations: The study drew on few donors, limiting represented genetic and exposure-history diversity.

Sequencing was performed with immunoSEQ multiplex PCR; in TCRdb, only in-frame clones are kept and a portion is missing. The data show roughly 2 million clones, 95% seen once. CDR1 is LGHNT and CDR2 is FRNRAP in the germline V gene. The CDR3 length is 13 residues. Between the trimmed V and J ends, which lost 0 bases and 1 base, there was a span of 2 bases. The sequenced sample was naive CD4+ T cells sorted from blood. Specified subset: CD45RA+ positively selected. The chain is built from TRBV12-5 and TRBJ2-3; the D is unclear. This clonotype was sampled from a man between 18 and 35 years old in good health. The CDR3 region is CASGLVGTDTQYF. CDR3 DNA: TGTGCTAGTGGTTTGGTCGGCACAGATACGCAGTATTTT.